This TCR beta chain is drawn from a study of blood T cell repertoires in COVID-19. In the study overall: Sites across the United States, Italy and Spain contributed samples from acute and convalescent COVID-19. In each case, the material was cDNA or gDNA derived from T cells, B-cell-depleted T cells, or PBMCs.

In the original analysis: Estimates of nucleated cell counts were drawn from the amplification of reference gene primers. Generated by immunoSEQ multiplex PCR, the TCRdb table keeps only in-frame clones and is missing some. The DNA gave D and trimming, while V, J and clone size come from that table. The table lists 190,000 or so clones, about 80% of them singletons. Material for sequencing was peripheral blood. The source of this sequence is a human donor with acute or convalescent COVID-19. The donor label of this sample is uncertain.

The chain's CDR3 is CASSLVGQGAFPSEQYF. The CDR3 DNA follows: TGCGCCAGCAGCCTGGTGGGACAGGGGGCTTTCCCCTCCGAGCAGTACTTC. The J gene is TRBJ2-7, the V gene TRBV5-1; TRBD1 matches 12 bases. CDR1 and CDR2 from the germline V gene are SGHRS and YFSETQ. J was trimmed by 6 bases and V by 4 bases; bases with no gene match: 14. The CDR3 has 17 residues.